Following are 11 T cell receptor beta chains from one sample sequenced in a study of regulatory T cells in long-lasting Graves disease. Library construction for TCR beta used iRepertoire HTBI primers and Arm-PCR of CDR3 regions. One entry per CDR3 protein, called by TCRdb with MiXCR from the multiplex PCR reads. The sample gives roughly 430,000 distinct CDR3 sequences, under 25% of which show up once; 13% to 15% is in the top ten. Stated time point: persistent/refractory GD, antithyroid drugs over 5 years with positive TRAb. PBMC-derived RNA was used for the TCR library. The sequencing here drew on peripheral blood mononuclear cells (PBMCs), taken when the disease was refractory, from a patient treated with antithyroid drugs. The receptors come from a female donor with Graves disease.

A note on this clonotype: The junction departs from the called germline gene at one end, perhaps through a read error. The chain uses TRBV12-3 or TRBV12-4 and TRBJ2-4, with 8 bases that match TRBD2. This CDR3 spans 14 amino acids. CDR3 nucleotide sequence: TGTGCCAGCAGTTTAGGACTAGCGAGCTCAGGTCTCGACTTC. Protein product: CASSLGLASSGLDF.

This clonotype was detected many times. V is TRBV2 and J is TRBJ2-7; 8 positions match TRBD2. The CDR3 sequence is 14 residues long. J gave up 3 bases and V 8 bases, and 9 bases lay outside the gene matches. Germline CDR1 SNHLY, CDR2 FYNNEI. As DNA, the CDR3 is TGTGCCAGCCCTCTTACTAGCGGACACTACGAGCAGTACTTC. Translated, it gives CASPLTSGHYEQYF.

The chain has TRBV2 and TRBJ2-1; 8 bases agree with TRBD2. Germline CDR1 SNHLY, CDR2 FYNNEI. The CDR3 sequence is 16 residues long. Unmatched junction bases numbered 7, after V lost 4 bases and J lost 2 bases. CDR3 DNA sequence: TGTGCCAGCAGTGGGACTGCTAGCGGGCCCTACAATGAGCAGTTCTTC. Protein: CASSGTASGPYNEQFF. The full variable domain, with the rest looked up from reference TRBV2 and TRBJ2-1, is EPEVTQTPSHQVTQMGQEVILRCVPISNHLYFYWYRQILGQKVEFLVSFYNNEISEKSEIFDDQFSVERPDGSNFTLKIRSTKLEDSAMYFCASSGTASGPYNEQFFGPGTRLTVL.

The chain carries TRBV18 and TRBJ1-1; 12 nucleotides align to TRBD1. V gave up 0 bases and J gave up 10 bases; unmatched junction bases: 6. CDR1 and CDR2 from the germline V gene are KGHSH and LQKENI. CDR3 size: 15 residues. The CDR3 sequence: CASSPPGQGAEGAFF. The CDR3 region has the DNA TGTGCCAGCTCACCACCGGGACAGGGGGCCGAAGGAGCTTTCTTT.

J is TRBJ1-1 and V is TRBV30, with D possibly matching TRBD1 (6 bases). With 3 bases removed from V and 5 bases from J, the gap between germline ends came to 7 bases. The CDR3 spans 11 residues. Germline CDR1 reads GTSNPN; CDR2 reads SVGIG (reference sequence). Here the CDR3 reads CAWRGGTEAFF. In DNA form, the CDR3 reads TGTGCCTGGAGAGGGGGGACTGAAGCTTTCTTT.

This clonotype has ten or more counts. The chain employs TRBV6-1 and TRBJ2-5; D gene uncertain. There are 12 residues in the CDR3. The germline V gene encodes CDR1 MNHNS and CDR2 SASEGT. The V end was cut by 6 bases, the J end by 2 bases, with 7 bases between. The CDR3 region has the DNA TGTGCCAGCAGAGGGATTCAAGAGACCCAGTACTTC. It translates to CASRGIQETQYF.

The gene calls are TRBV3-1 and TRBJ1-1, with 7 bases fitting TRBD1. J was trimmed by 1 base and V by 7 bases; bases with no gene match: 6. Germline assignment: CDR1 LGHDT and CDR2 YNNKEL (reference sequence). CDR3 length equals 14 residues. Here the CDR3 DNA reads TGTGCCAGCACCCCGACAGGGCGGAACACTGAAGCTTTCTTT. This encodes CASTPTGRNTEAFF.

The rearrangement uses TRBV29-1 and TRBJ2-2; 7 positions agree with TRBD1. Germline CDR1 SQVTM, CDR2 ANQGSEA. This CDR3 is 13 amino acids long. J gave up 7 bases and V 7 bases, and 9 bases lay outside the gene matches. DNA for the CDR3: TGCAGCGCCCCGGGACAGAGGATCGGGGAGCTGTTTTTT. It codes for CSAPGQRIGELFF.

The chain recombines TRBV20-1 with TRBJ2-7; 7 positions match TRBD2. Germline trimming cut 7 bases from V and 2 bases from J; bases unmatched to any gene: 11. Germline CDR1 reads DFQATT; CDR2 reads SNEGSKA (reference sequence). CDR3 length equals 14 residues. CDR3 sequence (DNA): TGCAGTGTTAGTCCGCCTAGCGGTACCTACGAGCAGTACTTC. The encoded protein is CSVSPPSGTYEQYF.

This clonotype occurred a few times. V is TRBV28 and J is TRBJ2-2, with D perhaps TRBD1 or TRBD2 (5 bases each). The germline V gene encodes CDR1 MDHEN and CDR2 SYDVKM. The CDR3 extends over 15 amino acids. V dropped 6 bases and J dropped 6 bases, with 17 bases sitting between them. As DNA, the CDR3 is TGTGCCAGCAGCGGCTCCGGGGCCGGGGCCGGGGAGCTGTTTTTT. It translates to CASSGSGAGAGELFF.

This clonotype was seen ten or more times. The chain joins TRBV28 to TRBJ2-6; 7 positions agree with TRBD1. CDR3 length: 16 residues. V trimming: 4 bases; J trimming: 4 bases; junction bases outside the gene matches: 7. CDR1 and CDR2 from the germline V gene are MDHEN and SYDVKM. The CDR3, as DNA: TGTGCCAGCAGTTCCCCCGACAGGGCCGGGGCCAACGTCCTGACTTTC. This encodes CASSSPDRAGANVLTF.